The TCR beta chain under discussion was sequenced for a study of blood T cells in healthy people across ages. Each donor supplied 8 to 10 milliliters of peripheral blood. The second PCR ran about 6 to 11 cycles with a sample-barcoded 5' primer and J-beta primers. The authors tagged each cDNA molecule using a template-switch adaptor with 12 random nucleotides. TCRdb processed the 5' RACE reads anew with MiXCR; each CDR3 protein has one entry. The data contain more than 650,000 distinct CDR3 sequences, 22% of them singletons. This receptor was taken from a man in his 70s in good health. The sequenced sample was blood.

CDR3 coding DNA: TGCGCCAGCAGCCAAGATATCTTCCGGCCCCTCCACTTT. Translating it yields CASSQDIFRPLHF. The J gene is TRBJ1-6, the V gene TRBV4-1; D gene uncertain. There are 13 residues in the CDR3. V lost 0 bases to trimming and J lost 13 bases, with 10 bases between them. Germline V gene data show CDR1 as MGHRA and CDR2 as YSYEKL.